A single sample is the source of the 15 T cell receptor beta chains below, sequenced in a study of identical twins. Using its own MiXCR run on the 5' RACE reads, TCRdb lists one record per CDR3 protein. The sample carries around 280,000 distinct CDR3 sequences, roughly 8.6% recorded once. These same records also appear under a second study, on yellow fever vaccine responses in identical twins.

The sequenced sample was memory (CD45RO+) T cells sorted from blood. The receptors come from a woman in her late teens or twenties in good health.

This clonotype was counted many times. CDR3 residues: CASRPAGHRSSYNEQFF. The CDR3 DNA sequence: TGTGCCAGCAGACCCGCTGGCCACAGGAGCTCCTACAATGAGCAGTTCTTC. The chain links TRBV6-1 to TRBJ2-1; maybe TRBD1 (5 bases). CDR1 and CDR2 from the germline V gene are MNHNS and SASEGT. Trimming left V 6 bases short and J 0 bases short, with 18 bases between. The CDR3 is 17 amino acids.

This clonotype was detected many times. V gene TRBV20-1 combines with J gene TRBJ1-5; 7 positions agree with TRBD1. This CDR3 has 15 amino acids. Trimming cost V 0 bases and J 3 bases; bases outside gene matches: 5. CDR1 DFQATT and CDR2 SNEGSKA come from the germline V gene (reference sequence). The CDR3 loop reads CSAREKTGFNQPQHF. The CDR3, as DNA: TGCAGTGCTAGAGAAAAGACAGGGTTCAATCAGCCCCAGCATTTT.

The chain recombines TRBV5-1 with TRBJ1-1; tentative D call: TRBD1 (5 bases). V gave up 3 bases and J gave up 1 base, with 16 bases separating them. The CDR3 contains 16 residues. The V gene's germline CDR1 is SGHRS and CDR2 YFSETQ. In DNA, the CDR3 is TGCGCCAGCAGCTACCGCACGACAGCGCAGAACACTGAAGCTTTCTTT. It translates to CASSYRTTAQNTEAFF. The full variable domain, rest sourced from reference TRBV5-1 and TRBJ1-1, is KAGVTQTPRYLIKTRGQQVTLSCSPISGHRSVSWYQQTPGQGLQFLFEYFSETQRNKGNFPGRFSGRQFSNSRSEMNVSTLELGDSALYLCASSYRTTAQNTEAFFGQGTRLTVV.

This clonotype was recorded at least ten times. This chain connects TRBV15 to TRBJ2-4; 9 nucleotides line up with TRBD1. V shed 5 bases, J shed 4 bases, and the junction held 12 bases outside the gene matches. Germline lookup yields CDR1 LNHNV and CDR2 YYDKDF (reference sequence). CDR3 length: 17 residues. This CDR3 is CATSVRTGTGTKNIQYF. CDR3 DNA sequence: TGTGCCACCAGCGTAAGAACCGGGACAGGGACTAAAAACATTCAGTACTTC.

This clonotype was found many times. The CDR3 protein is CASSLEGDKPQHF. The CDR3 DNA reads as TGCGCCAGCAGCTTGGAGGGGGATAAGCCCCAGCATTTT. This chain connects TRBV5-1 to TRBJ1-5; D possibly corresponds to TRBD1 (6 bases). This CDR3 spans 13 amino acids. Trimming removed 0 bases at V and 8 bases at J, with 9 bases between. Germline CDR1 SGHRS, CDR2 YFSETQ.

The table lists this clonotype with a few counts. The V call is TRBV28, the J call TRBJ1-5; TRBD1 aligns across 10 bases. After removal of 5 bases from V and 15 bases from J, the junction contained 7 bases not matched to a gene. The CDR3 totals 12 residues. CDR1 is MDHEN and CDR2 is SYDVKM in the germline V gene. The CDR3: CASSPGTGVRHF. The CDR3, as DNA: TGTGCCAGCAGTCCCGGGACAGGGGTTCGGCATTTT.

This clonotype was observed a few times. The chain couples TRBV27 to TRBJ2-1; maybe TRBD1 (5 bases). V was cut by 6 bases and J by 1 base, with 13 bases left in between. Germline CDR1 MNHEY, CDR2 SMNVEV (reference sequence). This CDR3 spans 15 amino acids. DNA for the CDR3: TGTGCCAGCAGCTCAGGGTGGGGTTCCTACAATGAGCAGTTCTTC. Amino acids: CASSSGWGSYNEQFF.

This clonotype has ten or more counts. This chain links TRBV11-1 with TRBJ1-1, with a possible D match to TRBD1 (5 bases). Per the germline V gene, CDR1 is SGHAT and CDR2 is FQDESV (reference sequence). The CDR3 has 20 residues. Deletions cut 1 base from V and 3 bases from J, with 27 bases between. The CDR3 region is CASSLVPTGSAYHWDTEAFF. For the CDR3, the DNA is TGTGCCAGCAGCTTAGTCCCCACAGGATCGGCTTATCACTGGGACACTGAAGCTTTCTTT.

The sample holds a few counts of this clonotype. The chain links TRBV10-3 to TRBJ2-2; the match to TRBD1 covers 7 bases. CDR1 is ENHRY, CDR2 SYGVKD, per germline. The CDR3 extends over 13 amino acids. V was pared by 4 bases and J by 5 bases, with 1 base of the junction left unmatched. The CDR3 loop reads CAISGQGTGELFF. The CDR3 DNA reads TGTGCCATCAGTGGACAGGGAACCGGGGAGCTGTTTTTT.

The CDR3 DNA is TGTGCCAGCAGTGAAACGGCCAGTAACACCGGGGAGCTGTTTTTT. Amino acid sequence: CASSETASNTGELFF. The chain carries TRBV2 and TRBJ2-2; D unresolved. The CDR3 covers 15 residues. Trimming pared 2 bases from V and 2 bases from J, leaving 9 bases between. Germline CDR1 SNHLY, CDR2 FYNNEI.

This clonotype has just a few counts. The rearrangement uses TRBV11-3 and TRBJ2-5; 8 positions agree with TRBD1. With 3 bases clipped from V and 5 bases from J, the junction kept 5 bases outside the gene matches. The CDR3 is 14 residues long. Per the germline V gene, CDR1 is SGHNT and CDR2 is YENEEA. CDR3 sequence (DNA): TGTGCCAGCAGCTTTGCAGGGGGCGAGGAGACCCAGTACTTC. Translation gives CASSFAGGEETQYF.

This clonotype was picked up many times. V and J are TRBV7-2 and TRBJ2-3; tentative D call: TRBD2 (6 bases). Germline assignment: CDR1 SGHTA and CDR2 FQGNSA. V dropped 5 bases and J dropped 7 bases, with 16 bases sitting between them. The CDR3 is 14 residues long. The CDR3 sequence is CASSLGLPGYTQYF. The CDR3 DNA reads as TGTGCCAGCAGCCTGGGACTGCCAGGATATACGCAGTATTTT.

In its sample, this clonotype was seen many times. The chain couples TRBV5-6 to TRBJ2-1; D remains ambiguous. Germline assignment: CDR1 SGHDT and CDR2 YYEEEE. The CDR3 runs to 16 residues. Trimming stripped 1 base from V and 2 bases from J, with 13 bases between. CDR3 sequence: CASSLISTSAYNEQFF. Here the CDR3 DNA reads TGTGCCAGCAGCTTGATTTCGACATCAGCCTACAATGAGCAGTTCTTC.

This clonotype was seen more than once but under ten times. This CDR3 reads CASSSSQSGLAGATGELFF. For the CDR3, the DNA is TGTGCCAGCAGTTCCAGCCAGTCGGGACTAGCGGGAGCCACGGGGGAGCTGTTTTTT. The chain is built from TRBV2 and TRBJ2-2; 14 positions match TRBD2. In germline, CDR1 is SNHLY, CDR2 FYNNEI. The V gene end was trimmed by 5 bases and the J gene end by 8 bases; junction bases not matched to a gene: 16. The CDR3 length is 19 residues.

The genes are TRBV20-1 and TRBJ1-1; tentatively, D is TRBD1 (5 bases). V was shortened by 0 bases and J by 11 bases, with 19 bases between the two germline ends. Germline V gene lookup returns CDR1 DFQATT and CDR2 SNEGSKA (reference sequence). The CDR3 extends over 14 amino acids. The CDR3 here is CSARDAQGKKEAFF. The CDR3 DNA is TGCAGTGCTAGAGACGCCCAGGGTAAAAAGGAGGCTTTCTTT.